What follows is one T cell receptor (beta chain) and its context. Original analysis: Using reference gene primer amplification, nucleated cell counts were estimated. Using immunoSEQ multiplex PCR, the repertoire was profiled, and TCRdb retains in-frame clones only, with some absent. V and J calls and clone size are given by that table; D and trimming were obtained from the DNA. The sample contains approximately 350,000 clones, approximately 91% of which appear only once. This sample stems from a study of blood T cell repertoires in COVID-19. On the study more broadly: Spain, Italy and the United States supplied samples that represented acute and convalescent COVID-19.

The Seattle patients, enrolled during active infection, were followed longitudinally. The V and J ends lost 2 bases and 4 bases respectively, with 18 bases between them. The CDR3 runs to 16 residues. Looked up from germline, CDR1 is MNHEY and CDR2 is SVGEGT. This chain connects TRBV6-2 or TRBV6-3 to TRBJ2-7, with D perhaps TRBD2 (7 bases). Sequencing input: peripheral blood. The TCR comes from a woman in her 70s with COVID-19, enrolled during active disease. The CDR3 DNA sequence: TGTGCCAGCAGTTACCCAACGGGGGGCGGTATGTACGAGCAGTACTTC. Protein: CASSYPTGGGMYEQYF.